A single T cell receptor beta chain is shown here with its context. CDR1 is MNHEY and CDR2 is SMNVEV in the germline V gene (reference sequence). The CDR3 consists of 16 residues. V shed 5 bases and J 4 bases; nucleotides not matched to a gene: 11. These data originate in a study of blood T cell repertoires in COVID-19. About the research overall: Both acute and convalescent COVID-19 samples were obtained from the United States, Italy and Spain. Sample material is recorded as cDNA or gDNA derived from T cells, B-cell-depleted T cells, or PBMCs.

Data came from immunoSEQ multiplex PCR; TCRdb stores just in-frame clones and leaves some out. The data show approximately 240,000 clones, with roughly 80% seen just once and approximately 1.3% held by the top ten. Assignment of participants to cohorts was predicated upon participant-reported clinical history. The sequence was collected from a woman aged 40 to 49 with acute COVID-19. The sequenced material came from PBMCs or T cells enriched from blood (not recorded which). V gene TRBV27 combines with J gene TRBJ1-1, with TRBD1 identical over 9 bases. In DNA form, the CDR3 reads TGTGCCAGCAGTCCTGGGACAGGGAGGAGGACCACTGAAGCTTTCTTT. Amino acid sequence: CASSPGTGRRTTEAFF.